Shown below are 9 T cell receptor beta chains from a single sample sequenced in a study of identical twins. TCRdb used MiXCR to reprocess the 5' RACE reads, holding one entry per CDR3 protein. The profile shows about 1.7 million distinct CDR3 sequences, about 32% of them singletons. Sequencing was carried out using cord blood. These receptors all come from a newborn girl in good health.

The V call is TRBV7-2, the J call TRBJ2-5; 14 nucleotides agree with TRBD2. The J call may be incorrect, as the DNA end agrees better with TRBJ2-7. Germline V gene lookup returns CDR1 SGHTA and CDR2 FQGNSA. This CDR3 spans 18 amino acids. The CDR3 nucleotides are TGTGCCAGCAGCTTAGTTGGGACTAGCGGGAGTGGGGGATACGAGCAGTACTTC. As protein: CASSLVGTSGSGGYEQYF.

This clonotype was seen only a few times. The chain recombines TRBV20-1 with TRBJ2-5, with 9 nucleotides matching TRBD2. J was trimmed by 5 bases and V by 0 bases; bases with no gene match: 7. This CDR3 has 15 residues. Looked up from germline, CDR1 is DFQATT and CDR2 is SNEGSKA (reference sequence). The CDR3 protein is CSARDWLAGSETQYF. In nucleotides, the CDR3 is TGCAGTGCTAGAGACTGGCTAGCGGGATCTGAGACCCAGTACTTC.

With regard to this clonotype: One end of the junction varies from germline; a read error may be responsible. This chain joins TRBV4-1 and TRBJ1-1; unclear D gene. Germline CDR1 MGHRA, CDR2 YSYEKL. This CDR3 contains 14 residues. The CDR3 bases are TGCGCCAGCAGCCCGGAGGGTTACAACATTGAAGCTTTCTTT. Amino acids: CASSPEGYNIEAFF.

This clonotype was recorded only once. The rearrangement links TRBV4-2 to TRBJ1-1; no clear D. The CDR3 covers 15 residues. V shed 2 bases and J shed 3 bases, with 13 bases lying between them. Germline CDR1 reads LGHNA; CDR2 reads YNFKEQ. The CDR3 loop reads CASSQFSGVDTEAFF. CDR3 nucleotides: TGTGCCAGCAGCCAATTCTCCGGGGTGGACACTGAAGCTTTCTTT.

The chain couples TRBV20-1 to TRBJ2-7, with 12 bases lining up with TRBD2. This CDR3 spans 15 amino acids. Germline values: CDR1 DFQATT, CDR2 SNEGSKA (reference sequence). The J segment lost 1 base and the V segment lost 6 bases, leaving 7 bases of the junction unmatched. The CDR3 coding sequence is TGCAGTGCCCTAAGAACTAGCGGGGGGTCCTACGAGCAGTACTTC. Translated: CSALRTSGGSYEQYF.

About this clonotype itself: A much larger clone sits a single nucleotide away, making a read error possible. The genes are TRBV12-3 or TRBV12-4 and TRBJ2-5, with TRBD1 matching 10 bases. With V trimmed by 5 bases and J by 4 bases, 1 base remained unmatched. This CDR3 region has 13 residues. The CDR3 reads CASSDRGPETQYF. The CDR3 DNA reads TGTGCCAGCAGTGACAGGGGGCCAGAGACCCAGTACTTC.

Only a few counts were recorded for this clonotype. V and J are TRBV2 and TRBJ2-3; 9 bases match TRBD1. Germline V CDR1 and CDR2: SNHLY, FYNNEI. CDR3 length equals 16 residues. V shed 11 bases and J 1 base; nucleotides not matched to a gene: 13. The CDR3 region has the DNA TGTGCCGCCCGGGACAGGGTATCCCTTGGCACAGATACGCAGTATTTT. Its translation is CAARDRVSLGTDTQYF. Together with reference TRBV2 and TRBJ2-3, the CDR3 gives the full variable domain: EPEVTQTPSHQVTQMGQEVILRCVPISNHLYFYWYRQILGQKVEFLVSFYNNEISEKSEIFDDQFSVERPDGSNFTLKIRSTKLEDSAMYFCAARDRVSLGTDTQYFGPGTRLTVL.

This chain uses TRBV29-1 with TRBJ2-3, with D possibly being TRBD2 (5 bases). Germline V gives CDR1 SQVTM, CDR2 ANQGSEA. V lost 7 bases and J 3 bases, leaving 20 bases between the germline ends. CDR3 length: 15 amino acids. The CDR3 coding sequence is TGCAGCGCCTTGTTCCGACTCCGAGGGACAGATACGCAGTATTTT. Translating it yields CSALFRLRGTDTQYF.

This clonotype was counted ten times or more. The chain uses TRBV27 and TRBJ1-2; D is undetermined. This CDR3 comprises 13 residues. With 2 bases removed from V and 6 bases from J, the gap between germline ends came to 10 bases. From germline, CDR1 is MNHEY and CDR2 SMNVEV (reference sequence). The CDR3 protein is CASSLRGPDGYTF. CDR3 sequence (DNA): TGTGCCAGCAGTTTAAGAGGGCCGGATGGCTACACCTTC.